Following are 28 T cell receptor beta chains from one sample sequenced in a study of CD8+CD57+ T cells in acquired aplastic anemia. CD8+CD57+ cell expansion had been shown by flow cytometry in patients chosen for sequencing. Genomic DNA was employed as the template in profiling TCR beta VDJ and CDR3. TCRdb reprocessed the reads with MiXCR, giving one entry per CDR3 protein. The sample has approximately 250,000 distinct CDR3 sequences; 70% to 85% are singletons. Sequences were obtained from sorted CD4+, CD8+, or CD8+CD57+ T cells (not recorded which) from PBMCs. All receptors come from a human donor with aplastic anemia.

As regards this clonotype: At one boundary the junction diverges from the germline segment, which might be a read error. This chain uses TRBV5-1 with TRBJ2-3; TRBD2 matches at 9 bases. Per the germline V gene, CDR1 is SGHRS and CDR2 is YFSETQ. The CDR3 spans 14 residues. The CDR3 loop is CASSKAGGIDTQYF. The CDR3 nucleotides read TGTGCCAGCAGCAAAGCGGGAGGCATCGATACGCAGTATTTT.

This clonotype occurred a few times. One junction end does not reproduce the germline sequence, and a read error may be involved. This rearrangement joins TRBV5-4 to TRBJ2-1; D unresolved. The CDR3 covers 16 residues. Germline-derived CDR1 and CDR2 are SGHNT and YYREEE (reference sequence). Here the CDR3 reads CASSQGLAGGYNEQFF. The CDR3 DNA follows: TGCGCCAGCAGCCAAGGCCTTGCAGGTGGCTACAATGAGCAGTTCTTC.

As regards this clonotype: The junction departs from the called germline gene at one end, perhaps through a read error. CDR3 sequence reads: CASSFKAGGPYYGYTF. For the CDR3, the DNA is TGTGCCAGCAGCTTCAAGGCGGGCGGCCCCTACTATGGGTACACCTTC. The V and J genes are TRBV7-8 and TRBJ1-2; no firm D call. The CDR3 is 16 residues long. Per germline, CDR1 SGHVS and CDR2 FQNEAQ.

The V gene is TRBV5-1, the J gene TRBJ2-3; TRBD1 aligns across 11 bases. Germline CDR1 SGHRS, CDR2 YFSETQ. The length of the CDR3 is 17 residues. Unmatched junction bases numbered 4, after V lost 0 bases and J lost 1 base. The CDR3 coding sequence is TGCGCCAGCAGCTTGGTTGGACAGGGGGCTGGCACAGATACGCAGTATTTT. It encodes CASSLVGQGAGTDTQYF.

A remark on this clonotype: The conserved closing phenylalanine or tryptophan is absent in this CDR3, likely reflecting a read error. The CDR3 here is CASSDVPAELFY. DNA for the CDR3: TGTGCCAGCAGCGACGTACCCGCAGAGCTGTTTTAT. The chain employs TRBV2 and TRBJ2-2; D not certain. CDR3 length: 12 residues. V was pared by 6 bases and J by 11 bases, with 13 bases between. CDR1 and CDR2 (germline): SNHLY, FYNNEI.

Concerning this clonotype: An end of the junction does not agree with germline; a read error may underlie this. The chain combines TRBV7-9 with TRBJ1-1; D remains unclear. Germline V gives CDR1 SEHNR, CDR2 FQNEAQ (reference sequence). This CDR3 is 17 amino acids long. The CDR3 spells CASSQGHAGGYNFEAFF. The CDR3 DNA reads TGCGCCAGCAGCCAAGGCCATGCAGGTGGCTACAACTTCGAAGCTTTCTTT.

This clonotype was seen only once. J is TRBJ2-7 and V is TRBV7-9, with D maybe TRBD1 (7 bases). The CDR3 loop spans 18 amino acids. V was cut by 2 bases and J by 4 bases, with 24 bases left in between. The germline V gene has CDR1 SEHNR and CDR2 FQNEAQ (reference sequence). As DNA, the CDR3 is TGTGCCAGCAGCTTATTCGGAGGGGGCAAGAAGCGGTATTACGAGCAGTACTTC. Protein: CASSLFGGGKKRYYEQYF.

This chain connects TRBV24-1 to TRBJ1-1; 8 nucleotides line up with TRBD1. Germline CDR1 reads KGHDR; CDR2 reads SFDVKD. The CDR3 extends over 13 amino acids. V was pared by 9 bases and J by 14 bases, with 16 bases of the junction left unmatched. The CDR3 DNA reads TGTGCCACCTTGTCAGGGGGCACCGCTGAGCCGTTCTTT. Translated, it gives CATLSGGTAEPFF.

A note on this clonotype: The junction and the germline gene differ at one end; a read error may be behind it. This chain's CDR3 is CASSGTGEDYDQYF. The CDR3 coding sequence is TGTGCCAGTAGTGGGACAGGGGAGGACTACGATCAGTACTTC. The genes are TRBV19 and TRBJ2-7; 10 nucleotides line up with TRBD1. Looked up from germline, CDR1 is LNHDA and CDR2 is SQIVND (reference sequence). The CDR3 sequence is 14 residues long. Supplemented by reference TRBV19 and TRBJ2-7, the full variable domain reads DGGITQSPKYLFRKEGQNVTLSCEQNLNHDAMYWYRQDPGQGLRLIYYSQIVNDFQKGDIAEGYSVSREKKESFPLTVTSAQKNPTAFYLCASSGTGEDYDQYFGPGTRLTVT.

Note on this clonotype: A read error may account for a junction end that differs from germline. The gene calls are TRBV9 and TRBJ2-5; possible D gene TRBD2, 5 bases. CDR3 length: 14 residues. CDR1 is SGDLS, CDR2 YYNGEE, per germline. CDR3 nucleotides: TGTGCCAGCGGAGGAGCTGGGGTCAATCAGTCCTTGTGCTTC. Protein product: CASGGAGVNQSLCF.

This chain links TRBV10-2 with TRBJ2-5; 11 bases align to TRBD2. Germline V gene lookup returns CDR1 WSHSY and CDR2 SAAADI. The CDR3 is 16 amino acids. V shed 4 bases, J shed 5 bases, and the junction held 9 bases outside the gene matches. Written as DNA, the CDR3 is TGCGCCAGCAGTGGGCCTACTAGCGGGGGTGGTGAGACCCAGTACTTC. The encoded protein is CASSGPTSGGGETQYF.

In its sample, this clonotype was seen once. The chain combines TRBV9 with TRBJ2-1, with TRBD1 as a possible D gene (6 bases). V was cut by 4 bases and J by 8 bases, with 22 bases left in between. CDR3 length equals 16 residues. Germline V lookup: CDR1 SGDLS, CDR2 YYNGEE. DNA for the CDR3: TGTGCCAGCAGCCAGGGGTGCGGAGACAATCAGGATGAGCAGTTCTTC. It is translated as CASSQGCGDNQDEQFF.

Comments on this clonotype: This clone may be a read error of a much larger clone one base away. The chain is built from TRBV7-2 and TRBJ2-1; D is possibly TRBD1 or TRBD2 (5 bases each). Germline V CDR1 and CDR2: SGHTA, FQGNSA. The CDR3 loop spans 16 amino acids. V was shortened by 3 bases and J by 13 bases, with 25 bases between the two germline ends. This CDR3 is CASSFQPDGAALSQFF. DNA of the CDR3: TGTGCCAGCAGCTTTCAACCAGACGGGGCAGCCCTTTCCCAGTTCTTC.

The V and J genes are TRBV13 and TRBJ2-3; 10 bases are shared with TRBD1. Germline CDR1 and CDR2: PRHDT and FYEKMQ (reference sequence). The J segment lost 12 bases and the V segment lost 4 bases, leaving 10 bases of the junction unmatched. The CDR3 runs 14 residues. CDR3 nucleotides: TGTGCCAGCAGCTCACGGGACAGGGGCTTGGACCAGTATTTT. Protein: CASSSRDRGLDQYF.

The gene calls are TRBV19 and TRBJ2-7, with 8 positions matching TRBD1. With V trimmed by 4 bases and J by 3 bases, 5 bases remained unmatched. This CDR3 is built from 14 residues. Germline V gene lookup returns CDR1 LNHDA and CDR2 SQIVND (reference sequence). The CDR3 spells CASSKTGDRYEQYF. The CDR3 DNA reads as TGTGCCAGTAGTAAGACAGGGGACCGCTACGAGCAGTACTTC.

The rearrangement links TRBV15 to TRBJ2-7; D tentatively reads TRBD1 or TRBD2 (5 bases each). Germline lookup yields CDR1 LNHNV and CDR2 YYDKDF (reference sequence). CDR3 length equals 14 residues. Deletions cut 5 bases from V and 12 bases from J, with 23 bases between. CDR3: CATSGRGGTSALYF. The CDR3 nucleotides read TGTGCCACCAGCGGCCGGGGCGGCACCTCAGCGCTGTACTTC. The complete variable domain, with remaining parts taken from reference TRBV15 and TRBJ2-7, reads DAMVIQNPRYQVTQFGKPVTLSCSQTLNHNVMYWYQQKSSQAPKLLFHYYDKDFNNEADTPDNFQSRRPNTSFCFLDIRSPGLGDTAMYLCATSGRGGTSALYFGPGTRLTVT.

This clonotype was observed a handful of times. The chain carries TRBV20-1 and TRBJ1-2; no clear D. CDR1 and CDR2 from the germline V gene are DFQATT and SNEGSKA (reference sequence). This CDR3 is built from 12 residues. V lost 6 bases, J lost 8 bases, and 16 bases lay in between. This CDR3 reads CSAPRLGSGYTF. The CDR3 DNA is TGCAGTGCCCCGAGGCTCGGGTCCGGCTACACCTTC.

The chain combines TRBV24-1 with TRBJ2-7, with D maybe TRBD1 (6 bases). The J call is doubtful: the DNA matches TRBJ2-1 better. Germline CDR1 is KGHDR and CDR2 is SFDVKD. This CDR3 comprises 14 residues. CDR3 sequence: CASSLSRGLDEQFF. In DNA, the CDR3 is TGTGCCAGCAGCCTTAGCAGGGGCTTGGACGAGCAGTTCTTC.

This clonotype was seen just once. The rearrangement joins TRBV7-3 to TRBJ1-1; unclear D gene. V was cut by 3 bases and J by 7 bases, with 24 bases left in between. Germline V gives CDR1 SGHTA, CDR2 FQGTGA. The CDR3 is 17 residues long. The CDR3 DNA is TGTGCCAGCAGCTTCCCGGGAGGTCCCGATACGCAGTATGAAGCTTTCTTT. It is translated as CASSFPGGPDTQYEAFF.

A remark on this clonotype: The CDR3 end shows no conserved phenylalanine or tryptophan, and so a read error is likely. The V call is TRBV15, the J call TRBJ1-2; D unresolved. Per the germline V gene, CDR1 is LNHNV and CDR2 is YYDKDF (reference sequence). The CDR3 contains 17 residues. The CDR3 reads CATSRARNKDIDYCYTC. The CDR3 bases are TGTGCCACCAGCAGGGCACGGAACAAAGACATCGACTATTGCTACACCTGC.

V usage is TRBV7-2 and J usage is TRBJ2-1, with 7 bases fitting TRBD1. Looked up from germline, CDR1 is SGHTA and CDR2 is FQGNSA. The trim removed 4 bases at V and 11 bases at J, leaving 17 bases unmatched. The CDR3 is 16 residues long. The DNA for the CDR3 is TGTGCCAGCAGCTCCCTAGGGGGCAGCCAAGAGACCCAGCAGTTCTTC. This gives the protein CASSSLGGSQETQQFF.

Turning to this clonotype: The DNA is left out, because the CDR3 cannot be placed on it with certainty; the CDR3 is given as TCRdb lists it. This sequence joins TRBV9 and TRBJ1-1. The CDR3 totals 14 residues, both ends included. Germline V gene lookup returns CDR1 SGDLS and CDR2 YYNGEE. CDR3 region: CASSEWSDTQYFVF.

The J gene is TRBJ2-7, the V gene TRBV10-3; D is perhaps TRBD1 or TRBD2 (5 bases each). The ends were cut back, 10 bases at V and 2 bases at J, with 21 bases in the middle. The CDR3 is made up of 15 amino acids. Germline CDR1 reads ENHRY; CDR2 reads SYGVKD. For the CDR3, the DNA is TGTGCCAGCAGAGAGATCCCAGGGAGCGCCTACGAGCAGTACTTC. Amino acids: CASREIPGSAYEQYF.

The chain joins TRBV11-2 to TRBJ2-3; D gene uncertain. Germline V gene data show CDR1 as SGHAT and CDR2 as FQNNGV. With 9 bases removed from V and 0 bases from J, the gap between germline ends came to 19 bases. The CDR3 runs to 16 residues. The CDR3 region has the DNA TGTGCCAGTCAAAGTCTTACCTCCTCTAGCACAGATACGCAGTATTTT. Its translation is CASQSLTSSSTDTQYF. The full variable domain, in which reference TRBV11-2 and TRBJ2-3 provide the parts outside the CDR3, is EAGVAQSPRYKIIEKRQSVAFWCNPISGHATLYWYQQILGQGPKLLIQFQNNGVVDDSQLPKDRFSAERLKGVDSTLKIQPAKLEDSAVYLCASQSLTSSSTDTQYFGPGTRLTVL.

Concerning this clonotype itself: One end of the junction varies from germline; a read error may be responsible. V usage is TRBV7-2 and J usage is TRBJ2-3, with 10 bases fitting TRBD1. CDR1 and CDR2 from the germline V gene are SGHTA and FQGNSA. This CDR3 spans 12 amino acids. In DNA, the CDR3 is TGTGCCAGCAGCTTGACAGGGGGCGCGCACTATTTC. It specifies CASSLTGGAHYF. Using reference TRBV7-2 and TRBJ2-3 for the parts outside the CDR3, the full variable domain is GAGVSQSPSNKVTEKGKDVELRCDPISGHTALYWYRQSLGQGLEFLIYFQGNSAPDKSGLPSDRFSAERTGGSVSTLTIQRTQQEDSAVYLCASSLTGGAHYFGPGTRLTVL.

The chain carries TRBV19 and TRBJ2-1, with 8 bases fitting TRBD2. The CDR3 consists of 16 residues. J was trimmed by 6 bases and V by 5 bases; bases with no gene match: 12. Germline V gene data show CDR1 as LNHDA and CDR2 as SQIVND (reference sequence). The CDR3 loop reads CASSPRIAGGGNEQFF. Here the CDR3 DNA reads TGTGCCAGTAGTCCCAGAATAGCCGGGGGGGGCAATGAGCAGTTCTTC.

The genes are TRBV7-3 and TRBJ2-6; TRBD2 aligns across 8 bases. CDR1 SGHTA and CDR2 FQGTGA come from the germline V gene. The V and J ends lost 5 bases and 0 bases, in that order; junction bases with no gene match: 6. CDR3 length: 17 amino acids. The CDR3 loop is CASSTRGGPSGANVLTF. CDR3 sequence (DNA): TGTGCCAGCAGCACCCGGGGGGGCCCCTCTGGGGCCAACGTCCTGACTTTC.

The chain links TRBV11-3 to TRBJ1-2; possibly TRBD1 for D (6 bases). Deletions cut 4 bases from V and 3 bases from J, with 18 bases between. Germline V gene lookup returns CDR1 SGHNT and CDR2 YENEEA. CDR3 length: 16 amino acids. The DNA of the CDR3 is TGTGCCAGCAGCTCAGGGGTGACAGGCTTGGACTATGGCTACACCTTC. This codes for CASSSGVTGLDYGYTF. Combining the CDR3 with reference TRBV11-3 and TRBJ1-2 gives the whole variable domain EAGVVQSPRYKIIEKKQPVAFWCNPISGHNTLYWYLQNLGQGPELLIRYENEEAVDDSQLPKDRFSAERLKGVDSTLKIQPAELGDSAVYLCASSSGVTGLDYGYTFGSGTRLTVV.